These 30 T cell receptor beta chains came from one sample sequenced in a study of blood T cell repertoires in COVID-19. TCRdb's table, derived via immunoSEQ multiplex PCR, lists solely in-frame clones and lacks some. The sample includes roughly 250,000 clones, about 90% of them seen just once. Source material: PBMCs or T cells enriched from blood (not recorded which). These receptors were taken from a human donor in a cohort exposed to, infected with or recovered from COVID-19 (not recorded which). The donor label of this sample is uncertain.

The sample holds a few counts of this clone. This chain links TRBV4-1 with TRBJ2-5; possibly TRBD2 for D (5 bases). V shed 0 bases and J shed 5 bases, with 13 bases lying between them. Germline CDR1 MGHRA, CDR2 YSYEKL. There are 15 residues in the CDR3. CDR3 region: CASSQDPEDQETQYF. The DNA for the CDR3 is TGCGCCAGCAGCCAAGATCCGGAGGATCAGGAGACCCAGTACTTC.

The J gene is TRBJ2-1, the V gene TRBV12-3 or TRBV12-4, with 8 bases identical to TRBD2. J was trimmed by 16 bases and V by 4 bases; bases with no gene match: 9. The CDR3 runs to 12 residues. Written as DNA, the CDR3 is TGTGCCAGCAGTTGGGACGGGGGGGTCTGTTTCTTC. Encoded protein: CASSWDGGVCFF.

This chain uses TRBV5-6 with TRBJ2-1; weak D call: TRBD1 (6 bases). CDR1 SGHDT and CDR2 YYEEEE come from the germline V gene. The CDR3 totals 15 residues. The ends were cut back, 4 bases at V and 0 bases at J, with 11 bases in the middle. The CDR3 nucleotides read TGTGCCAGCAGCCGCACAGGGAGCTCCTACAATGAGCAGTTCTTC. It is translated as CASSRTGSSYNEQFF.

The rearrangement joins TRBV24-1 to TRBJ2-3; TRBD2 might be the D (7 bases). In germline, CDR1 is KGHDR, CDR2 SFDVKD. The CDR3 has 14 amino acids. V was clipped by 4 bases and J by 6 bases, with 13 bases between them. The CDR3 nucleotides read TGTGCCACCAGTGACCCGGGGGGCCCCGATACGCAGTATTTT. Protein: CATSDPGGPDTQYF.

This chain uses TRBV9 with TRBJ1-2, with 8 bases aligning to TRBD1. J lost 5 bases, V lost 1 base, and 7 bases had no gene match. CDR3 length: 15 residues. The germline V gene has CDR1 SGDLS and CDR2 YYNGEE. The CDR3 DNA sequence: TGTGCCAGCAGCGTAAGTCACGGACAGGGATATGGCTACACCTTC. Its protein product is CASSVSHGQGYGYTF.

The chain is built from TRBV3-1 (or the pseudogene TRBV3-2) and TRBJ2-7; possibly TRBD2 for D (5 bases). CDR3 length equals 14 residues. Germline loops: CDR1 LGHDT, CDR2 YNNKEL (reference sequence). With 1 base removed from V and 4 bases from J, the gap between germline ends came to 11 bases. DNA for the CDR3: TGTGCCAGCAGCCAAGCTGACTACTTTTACGAGCAGTACTTC. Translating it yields CASSQADYFYEQYF.

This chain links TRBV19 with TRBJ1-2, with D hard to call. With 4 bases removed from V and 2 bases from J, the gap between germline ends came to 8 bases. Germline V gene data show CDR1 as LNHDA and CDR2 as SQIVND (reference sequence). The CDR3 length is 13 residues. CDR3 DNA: TGTGCCAGTAGTACGACACCAAACTATGGCTACACCTTC. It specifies CASSTTPNYGYTF.

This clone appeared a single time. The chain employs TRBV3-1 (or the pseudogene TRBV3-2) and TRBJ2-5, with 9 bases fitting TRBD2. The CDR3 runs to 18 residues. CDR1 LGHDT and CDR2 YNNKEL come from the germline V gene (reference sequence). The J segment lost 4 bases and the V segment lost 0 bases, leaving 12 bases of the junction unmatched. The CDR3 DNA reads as TGTGCCAGCAGCCAAGATCTTAGTAGCGGGGGATGGGGAGAGACCCAGTACTTC. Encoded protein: CASSQDLSSGGWGETQYF.

DNA for the CDR3: TGTGCCGGAGCGGGGGGGCCTAGCACAGATACGCAGTATTTT. Its protein product is CAGAGGPSTDTQYF. The chain has TRBV30 and TRBJ2-3; 10 bases agree with TRBD2. V lost 8 bases and J lost 0; bases outside the gene matches: 5. CDR3 length: 14 amino acids. CDR1 and CDR2 from the germline V gene are GTSNPN and SVGIG (reference sequence).

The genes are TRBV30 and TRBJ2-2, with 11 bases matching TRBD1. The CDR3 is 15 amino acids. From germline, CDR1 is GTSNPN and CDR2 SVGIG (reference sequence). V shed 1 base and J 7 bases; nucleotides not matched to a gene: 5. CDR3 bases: TGTGCCTGGAGTGGGGACAGGGGGTTCCACGGGGAGCTGTTTTTT. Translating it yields CAWSGDRGFHGELFF.

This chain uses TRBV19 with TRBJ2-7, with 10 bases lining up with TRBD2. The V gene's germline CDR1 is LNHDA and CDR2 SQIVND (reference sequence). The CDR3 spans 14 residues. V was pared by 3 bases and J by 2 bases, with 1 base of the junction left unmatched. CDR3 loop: CASSISGGPYEQYF. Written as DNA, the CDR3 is TGTGCCAGTAGTATTAGCGGGGGGCCCTACGAGCAGTACTTC.

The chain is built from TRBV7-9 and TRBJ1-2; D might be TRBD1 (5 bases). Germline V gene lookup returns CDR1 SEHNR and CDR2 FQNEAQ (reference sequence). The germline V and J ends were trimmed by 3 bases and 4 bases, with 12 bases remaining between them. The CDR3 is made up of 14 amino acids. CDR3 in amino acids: CASSLGGPSYGYTF. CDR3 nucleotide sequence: TGTGCCAGCAGCTTGGGGGGACCCAGCTATGGCTACACCTTC.

CDR3 DNA sequence: TGTGCCAAAAACCCCCCCGACAGGGATAGCAATCAGCCCCAGCATTTT. The encoded protein is CAKNPPDRDSNQPQHF. The V and J genes are TRBV6-4 and TRBJ1-5; TRBD1 matches 7 bases. V trimming: 10 bases; J trimming: 0 bases; junction bases outside the gene matches: 12. The CDR3 extends over 16 amino acids. Germline V gene lookup returns CDR1 MRHNA and CDR2 SNTAGT.

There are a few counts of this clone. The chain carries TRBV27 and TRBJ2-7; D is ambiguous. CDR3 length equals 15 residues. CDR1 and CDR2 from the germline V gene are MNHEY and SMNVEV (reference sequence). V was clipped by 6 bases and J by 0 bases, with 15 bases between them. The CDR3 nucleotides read TGTGCCAGCAGACCTACTGTCCTTAACTCCTACGAGCAGTACTTC. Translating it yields CASRPTVLNSYEQYF.

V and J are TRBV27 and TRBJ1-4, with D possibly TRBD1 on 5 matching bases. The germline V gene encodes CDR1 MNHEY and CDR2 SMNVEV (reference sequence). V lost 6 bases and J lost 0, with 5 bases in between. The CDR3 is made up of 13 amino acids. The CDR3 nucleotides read TGTGCCAGCAGGGGGCCAACTAATGAAAAACTGTTTTTT. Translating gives CASRGPTNEKLFF.

The DNA for the CDR3 is TGTGCCAGCAGCTTACTACTGGGGGGGGGAGAGACCCAGTACTTC. Translating gives CASSLLLGGGETQYF. J is TRBJ2-5 and V is TRBV7-2, with 7 bases identical to TRBD2. The CDR3 length is 15 residues. The germline V gene has CDR1 SGHTA and CDR2 FQGNSA. The ends lost 2 bases at V and 4 bases at J; junction bases unmatched: 7. Together with reference TRBV7-2 and TRBJ2-5, the CDR3 gives the full variable domain: GAGVSQSPSNKVTEKGKDVELRCDPISGHTALYWYRQSLGQGLEFLIYFQGNSAPDKSGLPSDRFSAERTGGSVSTLTIQRTQQEDSAVYLCASSLLLGGGETQYFGPGTRLLVL.

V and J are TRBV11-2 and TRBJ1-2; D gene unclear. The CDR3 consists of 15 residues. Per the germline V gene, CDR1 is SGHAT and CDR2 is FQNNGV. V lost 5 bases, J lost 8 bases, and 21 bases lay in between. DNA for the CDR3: TGTGCCAGCAGCCCCCAGCTCCGGGTTGCTGACGGCTACACCTTC. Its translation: CASSPQLRVADGYTF.

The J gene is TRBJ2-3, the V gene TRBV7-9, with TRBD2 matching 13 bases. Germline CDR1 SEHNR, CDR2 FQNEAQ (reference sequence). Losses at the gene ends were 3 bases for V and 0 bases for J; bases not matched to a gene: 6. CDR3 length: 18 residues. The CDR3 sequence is CASSFPSGLAGSTDTQYF. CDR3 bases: TGTGCCAGCAGCTTTCCCTCGGGACTAGCGGGGAGCACAGATACGCAGTATTTT.

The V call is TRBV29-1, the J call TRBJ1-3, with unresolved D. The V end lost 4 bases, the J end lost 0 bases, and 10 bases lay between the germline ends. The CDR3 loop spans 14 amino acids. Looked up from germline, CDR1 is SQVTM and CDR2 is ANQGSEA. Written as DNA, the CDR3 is TGCAGCGTTGGACTGACGAGCTCTGGAAACACCATATATTTT. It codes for CSVGLTSSGNTIYF.

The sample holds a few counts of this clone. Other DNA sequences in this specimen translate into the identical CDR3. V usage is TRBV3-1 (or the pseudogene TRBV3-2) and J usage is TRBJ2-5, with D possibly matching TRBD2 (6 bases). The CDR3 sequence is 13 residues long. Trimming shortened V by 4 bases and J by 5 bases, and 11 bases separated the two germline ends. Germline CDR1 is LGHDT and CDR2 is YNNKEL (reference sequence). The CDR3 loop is CASSLGLPETQYF. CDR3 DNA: TGTGCCAGCAGCCTGGGACTGCCGGAGACCCAGTACTTC.

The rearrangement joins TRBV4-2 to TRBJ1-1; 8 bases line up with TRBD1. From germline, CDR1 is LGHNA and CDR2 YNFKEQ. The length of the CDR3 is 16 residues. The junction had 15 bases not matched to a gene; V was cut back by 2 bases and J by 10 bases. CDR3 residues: CASSQLTGTGLRPAFF. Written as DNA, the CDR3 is TGTGCCAGCAGCCAACTCACCGGGACAGGTCTGAGGCCAGCTTTCTTT.

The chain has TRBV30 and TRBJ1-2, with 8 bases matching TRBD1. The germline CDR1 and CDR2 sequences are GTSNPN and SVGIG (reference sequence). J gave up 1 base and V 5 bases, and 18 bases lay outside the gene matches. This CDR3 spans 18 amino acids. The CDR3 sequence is CAWGDPPGQVIGNYGYTF. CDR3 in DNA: TGTGCCTGGGGCGACCCCCCGGGACAGGTAATCGGTAACTATGGCTACACCTTC.

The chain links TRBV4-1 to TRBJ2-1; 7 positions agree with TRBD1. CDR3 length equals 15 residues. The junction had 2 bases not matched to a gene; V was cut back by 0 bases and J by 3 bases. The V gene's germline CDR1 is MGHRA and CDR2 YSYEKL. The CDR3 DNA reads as TGCGCCAGCAGCCAAGACAGGGGGTTCTACAATGAGCAGTTCTTC. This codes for CASSQDRGFYNEQFF.

The CDR3 protein is CASRSGTANQPQHF. CDR3 sequence (DNA): TGTGCCAGCAGATCCGGGACAGCTAATCAGCCCCAGCATTTT. V and J are TRBV7-2 and TRBJ1-5, with TRBD1 matching over 7 bases. Trimming took 6 bases from V and 4 from J; bases not matched to a gene: 6. The CDR3 covers 14 residues. Germline CDR1 reads SGHTA; CDR2 reads FQGNSA.

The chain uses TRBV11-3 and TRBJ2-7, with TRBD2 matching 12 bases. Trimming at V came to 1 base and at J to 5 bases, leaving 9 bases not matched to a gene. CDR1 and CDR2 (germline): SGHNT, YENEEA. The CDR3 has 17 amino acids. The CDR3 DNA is TGTGCCAGCAGCTTAGTAGCTAGCGGGGGGGCAGTCCACGAGCAGTACTTC. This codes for CASSLVASGGAVHEQYF.

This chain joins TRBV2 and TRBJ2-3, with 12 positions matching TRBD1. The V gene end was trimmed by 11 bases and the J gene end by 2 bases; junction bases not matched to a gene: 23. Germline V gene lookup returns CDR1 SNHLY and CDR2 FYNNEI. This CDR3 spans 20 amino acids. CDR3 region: CAGIKGGLPGQGAYTDTQYF. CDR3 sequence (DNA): TGTGCCGGCATAAAGGGAGGACTACCGGGACAGGGGGCGTACACAGATACGCAGTATTTT.

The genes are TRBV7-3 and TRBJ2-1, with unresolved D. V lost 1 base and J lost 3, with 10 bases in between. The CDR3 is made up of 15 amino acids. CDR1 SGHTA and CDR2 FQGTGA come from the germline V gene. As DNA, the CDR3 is TGTGCCAGCAGCTTAAACAGCTTAGGCTACAATGAGCAGTTCTTC. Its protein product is CASSLNSLGYNEQFF.

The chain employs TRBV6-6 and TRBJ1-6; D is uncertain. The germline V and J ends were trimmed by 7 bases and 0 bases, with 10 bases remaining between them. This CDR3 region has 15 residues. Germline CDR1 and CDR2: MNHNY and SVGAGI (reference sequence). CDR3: CASTGQNSYNSPLHF. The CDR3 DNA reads TGTGCCAGCACTGGGCAGAACTCCTATAATTCACCCCTCCACTTT.

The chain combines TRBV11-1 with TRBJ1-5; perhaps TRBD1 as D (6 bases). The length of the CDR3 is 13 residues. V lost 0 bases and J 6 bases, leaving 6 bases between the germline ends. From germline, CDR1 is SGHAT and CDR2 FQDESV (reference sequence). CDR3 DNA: TGTGCCAGCAGCTTAGCGGACAGTCAGCCCCAGCATTTT. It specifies CASSLADSQPQHF.

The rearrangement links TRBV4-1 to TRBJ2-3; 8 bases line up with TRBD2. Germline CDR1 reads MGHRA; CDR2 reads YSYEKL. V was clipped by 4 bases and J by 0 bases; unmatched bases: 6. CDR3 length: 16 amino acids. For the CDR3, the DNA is TGCGCCAGCAGCCTCCGGACTAGCCTTAGCACAGATACGCAGTATTTT. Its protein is CASSLRTSLSTDTQYF.